The 31 T cell receptor beta chains in this list originate from one sample, sequenced in a study of T cell repertoires in cytomegalovirus infection. TCRdb used MiXCR to reprocess the reads, holding one entry per CDR3 protein. The sample consists of roughly 230,000 distinct CDR3 sequences, roughly 20% of them appearing once. The sequencing input was CD8+ T cells from PBMCs. These receptors were taken from a human donor in good health (CMV status not recorded). Some clones in this sample may be carry-over from other donors' samples.

The chain links TRBV2 to TRBJ2-1, with D hard to call. Germline V gives CDR1 SNHLY, CDR2 FYNNEI. Trimming removed 3 bases from V and 6 bases from J, with 3 bases in between. There are 11 residues in the CDR3. The CDR3 DNA reads TGTGCCAGCAGTGATTTCAATGAGCAGTTCTTC. It translates to CASSDFNEQFF.

This chain joins TRBV7-8 and TRBJ1-1, with TRBD1 matching 7 bases. There are 16 residues in the CDR3. V was clipped by 8 bases and J by 1 base; unmatched bases: 13. The germline gives CDR1 SGHVS, CDR2 FQNEAQ. CDR3 amino acids: CASGVLRTGANTEAFF. Here the CDR3 DNA reads TGTGCCAGCGGCGTATTGCGGACAGGCGCGAACACTGAAGCTTTCTTT.

This clonotype was counted between two and nine times. This chain connects TRBV29-1 to TRBJ1-4; 7 nucleotides align to TRBD1. This CDR3 spans 13 amino acids. The junction had 5 bases not matched to a gene; V was cut back by 6 bases and J by 4 bases. Germline loops: CDR1 SQVTM, CDR2 ANQGSEA. The CDR3 region is CSVTGADNEKLFF. The CDR3, as DNA: TGCAGCGTCACAGGGGCTGATAATGAAAAACTGTTTTTT.

This clonotype was detected a few times. CDR3 sequence reads: CASSQHGDDYNEQFF. CDR3 sequence (DNA): TGTGCCAGCAGCCAACATGGCGACGATTACAATGAGCAGTTCTTC. The chain links TRBV14 to TRBJ2-1, with no clear D. The ends were cut back, 2 bases at V and 4 bases at J, with 12 bases in the middle. The CDR3 spans 15 residues. Germline lookup yields CDR1 SGHDN and CDR2 FVKESK.

The V gene is TRBV2, the J gene TRBJ2-1; 7 nucleotides line up with TRBD2. CDR1 is SNHLY, CDR2 FYNNEI, per germline. V lost 6 bases to trimming and J lost 0 bases; unmatched junction nucleotides: 2. This CDR3 contains 14 residues. CDR3 sequence: CASSLAASYNEQFF. The CDR3 nucleotides read TGTGCCAGCAGCCTAGCGGCCTCCTACAATGAGCAGTTCTTC.

A few counts support this clonotype. The chain combines TRBV2 with TRBJ2-1; tentatively, D is TRBD1 (6 bases). V lost 8 bases to trimming and J lost 3 bases, with 20 bases between them. Germline CDR1 reads SNHLY; CDR2 reads FYNNEI. The CDR3 extends over 16 amino acids. The CDR3 loop is CASLEQGSRIYNEQFF. The CDR3 DNA follows: TGTGCCAGCCTCGAACAGGGATCTCGAATCTACAATGAGCAGTTCTTC.

This clonotype was counted at least ten times. V and J are TRBV7-2 and TRBJ1-1; a weak D match, TRBD1 (5 bases). The CDR3 runs 13 residues. Trimming took off 4 bases at V and 0 bases at J, with 6 bases between the two ends. Germline values: CDR1 SGHTA, CDR2 FQGNSA. CDR3 DNA sequence: TGTGCCAGCAGCTGGGGACTGAACACTGAAGCTTTCTTT. This codes for CASSWGLNTEAFF. The full variable domain, in which reference TRBV7-2 and TRBJ1-1 provide the parts outside the CDR3, is GAGVSQSPSNKVTEKGKDVELRCDPISGHTALYWYRQSLGQGLEFLIYFQGNSAPDKSGLPSDRFSAERTGGSVSTLTIQRTQQEDSAVYLCASSWGLNTEAFFGQGTRLTVV.

The chain is built from TRBV2 and TRBJ2-5, with 9 bases aligning to TRBD1. Looked up from germline, CDR1 is SNHLY and CDR2 is FYNNEI. The CDR3 totals 15 residues. V shed 4 bases and J 1 base; nucleotides not matched to a gene: 4. This chain's CDR3 is CASSARDRAQETQYF. CDR3 in DNA: TGTGCCAGCAGTGCCCGGGACAGGGCCCAAGAGACCCAGTACTTC. Looking up the rest from reference TRBV2 and TRBJ2-5 gives the full variable domain: EPEVTQTPSHQVTQMGQEVILRCVPISNHLYFYWYRQILGQKVEFLVSFYNNEISEKSEIFDDQFSVERPDGSNFTLKIRSTKLEDSAMYFCASSARDRAQETQYFGPGTRLLVL.

The chain links TRBV5-1 to TRBJ1-1; D is uncertain. The CDR3 has 14 amino acids. Trimming shortened V by 4 bases and J by 6 bases, and 16 bases separated the two germline ends. The V gene's germline CDR1 is SGHRS and CDR2 YFSETQ. In DNA form, the CDR3 reads TGCGCCAGCAGCGGGAGTTACGGAACGGCTGAAGCTTTCTTT. Protein product: CASSGSYGTAEAFF.

The chain has TRBV7-2 and TRBJ2-5; no firm D call. Germline V CDR1 and CDR2: SGHTA, FQGNSA. The length of the CDR3 is 15 residues. V was trimmed by 1 base and J by 5 bases, leaving 14 bases between them. The CDR3 loop reads CASSLVGPGAETQYF. CDR3 sequence (DNA): TGTGCCAGCAGCTTAGTTGGACCCGGTGCGGAGACCCAGTACTTC.

This clonotype was seen only once. The V call is TRBV18, the J call TRBJ2-7; the match to TRBD1 covers 9 bases. The CDR3 is 17 residues long. The germline V gene encodes CDR1 KGHSH and CDR2 LQKENI. Losses at the gene ends were 0 bases for V and 5 bases for J; bases not matched to a gene: 11. The CDR3 sequence is CASSPPGDTGGEHEQYF. The CDR3 DNA reads TGTGCCAGCTCACCACCGGGGGATACAGGGGGCGAACACGAGCAGTACTTC.

This rearrangement joins TRBV11-2 to TRBJ2-3, with D possibly being TRBD1 (7 bases). The CDR3 has 18 residues. The germline CDR1 and CDR2 sequences are SGHAT and FQNNGV. The ends were cut back, 4 bases at V and 3 bases at J, with 23 bases in the middle. This CDR3 reads CASSSIASTGRRTDTQYF. DNA of the CDR3: TGTGCCAGCAGCTCAATTGCTTCGACAGGGAGGAGGACAGATACGCAGTATTTT.

The table lists this clonotype with many counts. The genes are TRBV7-2 and TRBJ2-7; TRBD2 aligns across 8 bases. Per germline, CDR1 SGHTA and CDR2 FQGNSA. The J segment lost 4 bases and the V segment lost 1 base, leaving 3 bases of the junction unmatched. The CDR3 contains 14 residues. The CDR3 region has the DNA TGTGCCAGCAGCTTAGGAGCTAGCGGGTACGAGCAGTACTTC. This sequence encodes CASSLGASGYEQYF.

There are a few counts of this clonotype. The chain recombines TRBV20-1 with TRBJ1-1, with a possible D match to TRBD1 (6 bases). CDR3 length equals 14 residues. V was clipped by 0 bases and J by 10 bases, with 18 bases between them. CDR1 is DFQATT, CDR2 SNEGSKA, per germline (reference sequence). Here the CDR3 reads CSARDLGREGGAFF. CDR3 sequence (DNA): TGCAGTGCTAGAGATCTGGGCAGGGAGGGGGGAGCTTTCTTT.

This clonotype appeared many times. This chain connects TRBV7-8 to TRBJ2-1; D might be TRBD2 (5 bases). The CDR3 is 15 residues long. Deletions cut 5 bases from V and 8 bases from J, with 19 bases between. Germline values: CDR1 SGHVS, CDR2 FQNEAQ. The chain's CDR3 is CASSARGNSRDEQFF. DNA for the CDR3: TGTGCCAGCAGCGCCCGGGGTAATAGCCGGGATGAGCAGTTCTTC.

The rearrangement uses TRBV7-8 and TRBJ2-7; D remains unclear. The CDR3 sequence is 16 residues long. V was trimmed by 1 base and J by 0 bases, leaving 13 bases between them. Per the germline V gene, CDR1 is SGHVS and CDR2 is FQNEAQ. CDR3 sequence reads: CASSLVAGASSYEQYF. The CDR3 bases are TGTGCCAGCAGCTTAGTGGCAGGCGCGAGCTCCTACGAGCAGTACTTC.

There are a few counts of this clonotype. The chain employs TRBV6-5 and TRBJ2-3; 9 positions match TRBD1. After removal of 0 bases from V and 4 bases from J, the junction contained 11 bases not matched to a gene. Germline V gene lookup returns CDR1 MNHEY and CDR2 SVGAGI. The CDR3 runs to 18 residues. The CDR3 DNA is TGTGCCAGCAGTTACTCTCCGGGACAGGGCGAGTATTCAGATACGCAGTATTTT. It specifies CASSYSPGQGEYSDTQYF.

The V call is TRBV29-1, the J call TRBJ2-5; D remains ambiguous. The germline V gene has CDR1 SQVTM and CDR2 ANQGSEA. With 3 bases removed from V and 0 bases from J, the gap between germline ends came to 11 bases. CDR3 length: 14 residues. The CDR3, as DNA: TGCAGCGTTGACGGGCTGGCGAACCAAGAGACCCAGTACTTC. Protein sequence: CSVDGLANQETQYF.

The chain joins TRBV11-2 to TRBJ2-7; TRBD2 matches at 8 bases. J gave up 2 bases and V 0 bases, and 3 bases lay outside the gene matches. Germline V CDR1 and CDR2: SGHAT, FQNNGV. The CDR3 loop spans 15 amino acids. The CDR3 loop reads CASSLELAVAYEQYF. The CDR3 DNA reads TGTGCCAGCAGCTTAGAACTAGCGGTGGCCTACGAGCAGTACTTC.

This clonotype was counted at least ten times. The V gene is TRBV7-8, the J gene TRBJ2-1; 10 nucleotides align to TRBD1. Germline loops: CDR1 SGHVS, CDR2 FQNEAQ. This CDR3 has 16 amino acids. V shed 0 bases, J shed 10 bases, and the junction held 9 bases outside the gene matches. The CDR3 bases are TGTGCCAGCAGCTTAGCCGGGACAGGGGACGTTCGGGAGCAGTTCTTC. Protein sequence: CASSLAGTGDVREQFF.

This clonotype was detected ten times or more. The CDR3 here is CASSSPGTPSGANVLTF. CDR3 in DNA: TGTGCCAGCAGTTCACCCGGGACACCCTCTGGGGCCAACGTCCTGACTTTC. The J gene is TRBJ2-6, the V gene TRBV12-3 or TRBV12-4; tentative D call: TRBD1 (6 bases). There are 17 residues in the CDR3. Deletions cut 4 bases from V and 0 bases from J, with 13 bases between.

This clonotype was counted a few times. The V and J genes are TRBV28 and TRBJ1-5; tentative D call: TRBD1 (6 bases). The V gene's germline CDR1 is MDHEN and CDR2 SYDVKM. The CDR3 has 18 residues. Trimming stripped 3 bases from V and 0 bases from J, with 18 bases between. CDR3 bases: TGTGCCAGCAGTTTTGGGTCCAGGGGTCCTGATAGCAATCAGCCCCAGCATTTT. Translated, it gives CASSFGSRGPDSNQPQHF.

The rearrangement links TRBV27 to TRBJ2-1, with D maybe TRBD2 (5 bases). The length of the CDR3 is 14 residues. Germline CDR1 is MNHEY and CDR2 is SMNVEV (reference sequence). V lost 7 bases to trimming and J lost 2 bases, with 12 bases between them. DNA for the CDR3: TGTGCCAGCACCCTGACGGGGACCTACAATGAGCAGTTCTTC. This encodes CASTLTGTYNEQFF.

The sample holds a few counts of this clonotype. CDR3 sequence reads: CSVEAVSRRGNREQYF. The CDR3 nucleotides are TGCAGCGTTGAAGCGGTGTCGAGACGGGGGAATAGGGAGCAGTACTTC. The rearrangement joins TRBV29-1 to TRBJ2-7; TRBD2 might be the D (6 bases). V was cut by 1 base and J by 7 bases, with 23 bases left in between. CDR1 is SQVTM, CDR2 ANQGSEA, per germline. The CDR3 is made up of 16 amino acids.

In this sample, this clonotype turned up many times. The chain couples TRBV7-9 to TRBJ1-1; D not certain. Trimming pared 4 bases from V and 6 bases from J, leaving 15 bases between. The CDR3 is made up of 14 amino acids. Germline V gene lookup returns CDR1 SEHNR and CDR2 FQNEAQ (reference sequence). CDR3 region: CASSSKDGDSEAFF. The CDR3 nucleotides read TGTGCCAGCAGCTCCAAAGACGGGGATTCTGAAGCTTTCTTT.

At least ten counts were recorded for this clonotype. The rearrangement uses TRBV12-3 or TRBV12-4 and TRBJ1-2, with unresolved D. This CDR3 comprises 13 residues. Trimming cost V 3 bases and J 6 bases, with 11 bases left between them. The CDR3: CASSFGSNHGYTF. In DNA form, the CDR3 reads TGTGCCAGCAGTTTTGGGTCAAACCATGGCTACACCTTC.

This clonotype was recorded many times. The chain links TRBV12-3 or TRBV12-4 to TRBJ2-2; the D gene is possibly TRBD2 (6 bases). This CDR3 spans 15 amino acids. The V end was cut by 8 bases, the J end by 6 bases, with 19 bases between. CDR3 residues: CASGQAGGVAGELFF. CDR3 bases: TGTGCCAGCGGGCAAGCTGGAGGGGTGGCCGGGGAGCTGTTTTTT.

This clonotype was observed at least ten times. V and J are TRBV7-9 and TRBJ2-3; D is possibly TRBD1 (5 bases). The germline V gene has CDR1 SEHNR and CDR2 FQNEAQ (reference sequence). The V end lost 7 bases, the J end lost 0 bases, and 14 bases lay between the germline ends. CDR3 length equals 15 residues. The CDR3 bases are TGTGCCAGCACCAACCAAGGGGCTAGCACAGATACGCAGTATTTT. Amino acids: CASTNQGASTDTQYF.

The table lists this clonotype with many counts. The gene calls are TRBV7-2 and TRBJ2-4; 8 nucleotides match TRBD1. CDR3 length: 21 residues. Germline trimming cut 1 base from V and 2 bases from J; bases unmatched to any gene: 19. Germline V CDR1 and CDR2: SGHTA, FQGNSA. CDR3: CASSLGDVGQGFFTTKNIQYF. The DNA for the CDR3 is TGTGCCAGCAGCTTAGGGGATGTAGGACAGGGATTTTTTACGACCAAAAACATTCAGTACTTC.

The CDR3 spells CASSFAGWSLDTQYF. In DNA, the CDR3 is TGTGCCAGCAGTTTTGCAGGGTGGTCTTTGGATACGCAGTATTTT. The chain combines TRBV28 with TRBJ2-3; possible D gene TRBD1, 5 bases. The V end was cut by 3 bases, the J end by 6 bases, with 16 bases between. The CDR3 is made up of 15 amino acids. From germline, CDR1 is MDHEN and CDR2 SYDVKM.

The V and J genes are TRBV28 and TRBJ2-7, with TRBD1 matching 8 bases. Looked up from germline, CDR1 is MDHEN and CDR2 is SYDVKM. This CDR3 has 16 residues. V lost 6 bases and J lost 0; bases outside the gene matches: 10. CDR3 sequence (DNA): TGTGCCAGCAGAACCCGACAGGGGATTAGCTCCTACGAGCAGTACTTC. The encoded protein is CASRTRQGISSYEQYF.